The rows below give T cell receptor beta chains drawn from one sample of a study of blood T cell repertoires in COVID-19. Some clones are missing from TCRdb's copy, which holds only in-frame ones; the method was immunoSEQ multiplex PCR. The table shows about 100,000 clones, with 86% occurring only once. Sequenced material: peripheral blood. The receptor set was obtained from a man aged 80 or over with acute or convalescent COVID-19. The conserved cysteine and the conserved F or W are not part of the CDR3 here. Where a row states a size, it is once, few, many or the class of an expanded clone; other rows omit it.

V gene,clone size,CDR3 protein
TRBV19,once,ASSIAQDYSNQPQH
TRBV28,NA,ASSLLSGDFQPQH
TRBV11-2,NA,ASSLTFPEQY
TRBV14,NA,ASSTGGSGNTIY
TRBV5-6,NA,ASSTLRDRGRMNIQY
TRBV7-9,NA,ASSNQGTTDTQY
TRBV7-9,once,ASSLEAGYTGQPQH
TRBV7-2,NA,ASTFSRGTALEQF
TRBV30,NA,AWRDRGQTEAF
TRBV10-2,NA,ASSESLGSRETQY
TRBV6-5,few,ASRARTGLNEKLF
TRBV21-1,NA,ATSGRQRHEKLF
TRBV24-1,NA,ATSVGTSGISYNEQF
TRBV7-2,NA,ASSLTSGTYNEQF
TRBV4-2,NA,ASSQGGEGGNEQF
TRBV7-3,NA,ASSLTPDRGRAGELF
TRBV18,NA,ASSPARDGRGKNIQY
TRBV18,NA,ASSPLQGAADTQY
TRBV7-9,NA,ASSYLTGIEQF
TRBV27,NA,ASSSPSLSNEKLF
TRBV2,NA,ASSWDRGSSTEAF
TRBV7-2,many,ASSSSSGELF
TRBV27,NA,ASKDRAPYNEQF
TRBV18,NA,ASSPSGLAGDGDTQY
TRBV28,NA,ASSFSAGERAYEQY
TRBV4-1,NA,ASSPQMGTGTLNEKLF
TRBV5-1,NA,ASSSFPGGSYNEQF
TRBV28,NA,ASSFSSGSLTDTQY
TRBV9,NA,ASSVDVGVYNEQF
TRBV5-1,once,ASSLQFGQGETQY
TRBV5-1,NA,ASRPGLAGQETQY
TRBV6-6,NA,ASSATGTAINYGYT
TRBV5-1,NA,ASSPLVQGRSGANVLT
TRBV7-8,NA,ASSPNSYEQY
TRBV29-1,NA,SAKKDSVSYEQY
TRBV10-1,NA,AIWTVGPDTQY
TRBV7-6,NA,ASSQTSGGTGELF
TRBV9,few,ASSVEPQVWGWRETQY
TRBV29-1,NA,SVSGTGWQNIQY
TRBV4-1,NA,ASSQRGQGRDYT
TRBV5-1,NA,ASSLTRETRIPSEQF
TRBV19,NA,ASSLTSTRETQY
TRBV10-1,NA,ASSEGV
TRBV7-2,NA,ASSISKTGGWGSGELF
TRBV11-2,NA,ASSFDTATGRETQY
TRBV23-1,NA,ASSQYRVSEQF
TRBV9,NA,ASSVDARAGKETQY
TRBV5-1,NA,ASSPLGGGLETQY
TRBV29-1,few,SVERGTSTDTQY
TRBV27,once,ASSNYRGITEAF
TRBV4-3,NA,ASSHIRTSEAHEQY
TRBV5-4,NA,ASSLPDYGYT
TRBV3-1/TRBV3-2,once,ASSQRLDQPQH
TRBV6-5,NA,ASSRTGGTEAF
TRBV29-1,NA,SVEDRGYGYT
TRBV21-1,NA,ASSKTSGGPHEQF
TRBV10-3,NA,AISDGGGLNYGYT
TRBV5-1,once,ASSSGQLSTDTQY
TRBV5-1,NA,ASSFTASGSGVRETQY